A single sample gave rise to the 5 T cell receptor beta chains below, sequenced in a study of kidney transplant recipient with SARS-CoV-2 infection. MiXCR, applied by TCRdb to the reads, yields one record per CDR3 protein. The repertoire holds approximately 250,000 distinct CDR3 sequences, about 28% seen once, with less than 8.5% in the top ten. This specimen was a blood sample, taken at baseline and on day 111 from a kidney transplant recipient. These receptors were obtained from a young adult male patient who had COVID-19 and was a kidney transplant recipient. Some T cells may be the graft donor's.

In regard to this clonotype: This may be a read error, as it is one base from a much larger clone. The genes are TRBV10-3 and TRBJ2-7; 8 bases match TRBD2. CDR1 is ENHRY, CDR2 SYGVKD, per germline. The CDR3 sequence is 14 residues long. With V trimmed by 4 bases and J by 6 bases, 8 bases remained unmatched. CDR3 coding DNA: TGTGCCATCAGTGGGGGGCCAGCGGGAGCCGAGCAGTACTTC. Translated: CAISGGPAGAEQYF.

This clonotype was recorded at least ten times. J is TRBJ1-5 and V is TRBV7-9, with 8 nucleotides matching TRBD1. This CDR3 has 14 residues. Germline assignment: CDR1 SEHNR and CDR2 FQNEAQ (reference sequence). The trim removed 5 bases at V and 5 bases at J, leaving 5 bases unmatched. In nucleotides, the CDR3 is TGTGCCAGCAGCCTGACAGGGGATTATCAGCCCCAGCATTTT. Translation: CASSLTGDYQPQHF.

This clonotype was picked up many times. This chain uses TRBV7-7 with TRBJ1-2; no definite D call. Trimming stripped 5 bases from V and 4 bases from J, with 23 bases between. The CDR3 spans 17 residues. Germline V gene lookup returns CDR1 SSHAT and CDR2 FNYEAQ (reference sequence). The CDR3 loop is CASSKSCKCRKTYGYTF. The CDR3 coding sequence is TGTGCCAGCAGCAAAAGTTGTAAGTGCCGAAAGACCTATGGCTACACCTTC.

The sample holds many counts of this clonotype. The chain couples TRBV25-1 to TRBJ1-2, with a tentative D call TRBD1 (5 bases). The CDR3 length is 17 residues. V was clipped by 5 bases and J by 4 bases, with 23 bases between them. The germline V gene encodes CDR1 MGHDK and CDR2 SYGVNS. For the CDR3, the DNA is TGTGCCAGCAGTAACGGGGCAGAACTGGGAAAGACCTATGGCTACACCTTC. As protein: CASSNGAELGKTYGYTF.

In this sample, this clonotype turned up many times. The chain links TRBV20-1 to TRBJ1-6; TRBD1 might be the D (6 bases). The CDR3 is 16 residues long. The V end was cut by 0 bases, the J end by 6 bases, with 15 bases between. Germline loops: CDR1 DFQATT, CDR2 SNEGSKA (reference sequence). The CDR3 coding sequence is TGCAGTGCTAGAGATTGGAGGGGGGAACCTAATTCACCCCTCCACTTT. This codes for CSARDWRGEPNSPLHF.